Shown below are 6 T cell receptor beta chains from a single sample sequenced in a study of control samples from healthy donors and cancer patients. Assay: immunoSEQ multiplex PCR; the TCRdb copy retains only in-frame clones and omits some. The table has approximately 72,000 clones, 75% to 90% seen once. The sequenced material came from blood. These TCRs come from a man between 50 and 59 years old in good health.

This chain uses TRBV4-3 with TRBJ2-2; 7 bases line up with TRBD1. The V gene end was trimmed by 2 bases and the J gene end by 1 base; junction bases not matched to a gene: 4. There are 16 residues in the CDR3. Germline values: CDR1 LGHNA, CDR2 YSLEER. The CDR3 DNA reads as TGCGCCAGCAGCCAACTGACAGGGATGAACACCGGGGAGCTGTTTTTT. Translated, it gives CASSQLTGMNTGELFF.

Written as DNA, the CDR3 is TGTGCCAGCAGGGGAGAGTCTAACTATGGCTACACCTTC. Protein product: CASRGESNYGYTF. The chain links TRBV2 to TRBJ1-2; D not resolved. Per the germline V gene, CDR1 is SNHLY and CDR2 is FYNNEI. V was trimmed by 6 bases and J by 0 bases, leaving 8 bases between them. The CDR3 has 13 amino acids.

The chain uses TRBV2 and TRBJ1-5; 7 bases line up with TRBD1. The germline CDR1 and CDR2 sequences are SNHLY and FYNNEI. The CDR3 contains 16 residues. J gave up 0 bases and V 6 bases, and 8 bases lay outside the gene matches. CDR3 sequence reads: CASSRQGPYSNQPQHF. The CDR3 bases are TGTGCCAGCAGCAGACAGGGACCTTATAGCAATCAGCCCCAGCATTTT.

The gene calls are TRBV10-3 and TRBJ2-7; 12 positions match TRBD1. Germline V gene data show CDR1 as ENHRY and CDR2 as SYGVKD. Trimming cost V 10 bases and J 1 base; bases outside gene matches: 8. The CDR3 totals 15 residues. This CDR3 reads CATGTGGRLSYEQYF. CDR3 bases: TGTGCCACTGGGACAGGGGGCCGATTATCCTACGAGCAGTACTTC.

The CDR3 sequence: CASSWTAGHNEKLFF. The DNA for the CDR3 is TGCGCCAGCAGCTGGACGGCAGGACACAATGAAAAACTGTTTTTT. The chain recombines TRBV5-1 with TRBJ1-4; maybe TRBD1 (5 bases). The CDR3 totals 15 residues. From germline, CDR1 is SGHRS and CDR2 YFSETQ. V was clipped by 3 bases and J by 5 bases, with 14 bases between them.

CDR3 sequence: CASSSGTASGPQHF. Here the CDR3 DNA reads TGTGCCAGCAGCTCCGGGACAGCTAGTGGGCCCCAGCATTTT. J is TRBJ1-5 and V is TRBV7-9; 7 bases are a match to TRBD1. There are 14 residues in the CDR3. The V gene end was trimmed by 4 bases and the J gene end by 9 bases; junction bases not matched to a gene: 9. Germline loops: CDR1 SEHNR, CDR2 FQNEAQ (reference sequence). Using reference TRBV7-9 and TRBJ1-5 for the parts outside the CDR3, the full variable domain is DTGVSQNPRHKITKRGQNVTFRCDPISEHNRLYWYRQTLGQGPEFLTYFQNEAQLEKSRLLSDRFSAERPKGSFSTLEIQRTEQGDSAMYLCASSSGTASGPQHFGDGTRLSIL.